These 28 T cell receptor beta chains were all obtained from the same sample, sequenced in a study of technical replicates of blood from a few donors. The table came from immunoSEQ multiplex PCR; TCRdb's copy has only in-frame clones and leaves some out. The table includes approximately 70,000 clones, roughly 98% detected once. Sequenced material: T cells isolated from PBMCs. The receptor set was obtained from a human donor in good health.

The V and J genes are TRBV13 and TRBJ2-7, with D perhaps TRBD2 (7 bases). Trimming left V 6 bases short and J 5 bases short, with 20 bases between. This CDR3 is 15 amino acids long. Germline CDR1 is PRHDT and CDR2 is FYEKMQ (reference sequence). This CDR3 reads CASRSEGGFCHEQYF. For the CDR3, the DNA is TGTGCCAGCAGATCCGAGGGGGGGTTCTGCCACGAGCAGTACTTC.

This clone has a single count. The rearrangement links TRBV9 to TRBJ2-1; D might be TRBD1 (5 bases). Germline V gene lookup returns CDR1 SGDLS and CDR2 YYNGEE. V gave up 1 base and J gave up 3 bases, with 11 bases separating them. The CDR3 has 15 amino acids. The CDR3 reads CASSVSGYYYNEQFF. The CDR3 DNA follows: TGTGCCAGCAGCGTATCAGGGTATTACTACAATGAGCAGTTCTTC.

The chain carries TRBV28 and TRBJ2-3, with D perhaps matching TRBD2 (5 bases). This CDR3 has 16 amino acids. The germline CDR1 and CDR2 sequences are MDHEN and SYDVKM. V shed 5 bases and J shed 2 bases, with 17 bases lying between them. This chain's CDR3 is CASSGRGSPPTDTQYF. As DNA, the CDR3 is TGTGCCAGCAGTGGGAGAGGGAGCCCCCCCACAGATACGCAGTATTTT.

V is TRBV9 and J is TRBJ2-2; no clear D. The ends were cut back, 1 base at V and 6 bases at J, with 4 bases in the middle. CDR1 is SGDLS and CDR2 is YYNGEE in the germline V gene. The CDR3 loop spans 12 amino acids. CDR3 residues: CASSVQAGELFF. CDR3 DNA sequence: TGTGCCAGCAGCGTACAGGCCGGGGAGCTGTTTTTT.

The CDR3 here is CASSELREPYEQYF. CDR3 in DNA: TGCGCCAGCAGTGAGTTGAGGGAGCCCTACGAGCAGTACTTC. The gene calls are TRBV10-2 and TRBJ2-7; D might be TRBD2 (5 bases). V was clipped by 1 base and J by 2 bases, with 9 bases between them. The CDR3 has 14 amino acids. Germline assignment: CDR1 WSHSY and CDR2 SAAADI.

The chain uses TRBV6-5 and TRBJ2-1; 7 nucleotides align to TRBD2. The CDR3 is 14 residues long. V lost 5 bases to trimming and J lost 0 bases; unmatched junction nucleotides: 1. From germline, CDR1 is MNHEY and CDR2 SVGAGI. The chain's CDR3 is CASSLADSYNEQFF. CDR3 DNA: TGTGCCAGCAGTCTAGCGGACTCCTACAATGAGCAGTTCTTC.

The chain uses TRBV6-5 and TRBJ2-2, with TRBD1 matching over 8 bases. J was trimmed by 8 bases and V by 7 bases; bases with no gene match: 12. The CDR3 spans 15 residues. Germline V CDR1 and CDR2: MNHEY, SVGAGI. CDR3 sequence: CASTSGGLSSGELFF. CDR3 coding DNA: TGTGCCAGCACGTCAGGGGGCCTCTCGTCGGGGGAGCTGTTTTTT.

The chain couples TRBV28 to TRBJ2-7; possible D gene TRBD2, 6 bases. The CDR3 has 14 residues. The germline CDR1 and CDR2 sequences are MDHEN and SYDVKM. V was cut by 6 bases and J by 5 bases, with 17 bases left in between. CDR3 sequence reads: CASSPQEGLDEQYF. CDR3 bases: TGTGCCAGCAGCCCACAGGAGGGGCTCGACGAGCAGTACTTC.

Only one count was recorded for this clone. The V call is TRBV30, the J call TRBJ2-2; 8 nucleotides match TRBD2. The trim removed 8 bases at V and 7 bases at J, leaving 12 bases unmatched. This CDR3 contains 14 residues. Germline CDR1 reads GTSNPN; CDR2 reads SVGIG (reference sequence). The CDR3 region has the DNA TGTGCCCATAGCGGGACGAACACTGGCGGGGAGCTGTTTTTT. It translates to CAHSGTNTGGELFF.

This chain uses TRBV4-1 with TRBJ1-5; D is ambiguous. V dropped 4 bases and J dropped 3 bases, with 13 bases sitting between them. CDR1 and CDR2 from the germline V gene are MGHRA and YSYEKL. This CDR3 is 15 amino acids long. In nucleotides, the CDR3 is TGCGCCAGCAGCCGCTTTCCGGGTTTCAATCAGCCCCAGCATTTT. Translating gives CASSRFPGFNQPQHF.

This clone has just one count. The genes are TRBV6-1 and TRBJ2-7, with D maybe TRBD1 (6 bases). Trimming took off 7 bases at V and 0 bases at J, with 16 bases between the two ends. This CDR3 comprises 15 residues. Per germline, CDR1 MNHNS and CDR2 SASEGT. In DNA form, the CDR3 reads TGTGCCAGCAATTCCTTCCGGGACAACTCCTACGAGCAGTACTTC. As protein: CASNSFRDNSYEQYF.

This chain joins TRBV11-2 and TRBJ2-7; TRBD2 might be the D (5 bases). CDR1 is SGHAT and CDR2 is FQNNGV in the germline V gene. The CDR3 sequence is 13 residues long. V gave up 4 bases and J gave up 9 bases, with 16 bases separating them. DNA of the CDR3: TGTGCCAGCAGCTCGGGATCGAGTTCGTGGCAGTACTTC. Translation: CASSSGSSSWQYF.

The chain joins TRBV7-9 to TRBJ1-5; D is uncertain. There are 13 residues in the CDR3. From germline, CDR1 is SEHNR and CDR2 FQNEAQ (reference sequence). Trimming removed 5 bases at V and 6 bases at J, with 11 bases between. The CDR3 loop is CASSPGGIQPQHF. Written as DNA, the CDR3 is TGTGCCAGCAGCCCCGGCGGAATTCAGCCCCAGCATTTT.

The V and J genes are TRBV10-1 and TRBJ2-1; D is perhaps TRBD1 (6 bases). V was pared by 6 bases and J by 7 bases, with 10 bases between. The CDR3 is 12 residues long. CDR1 is WNHNN, CDR2 SYGVQD, per germline (reference sequence). The CDR3 spells CASSPDRNEQFF. CDR3 sequence (DNA): TGCGCCAGCAGCCCCGACAGGAATGAGCAGTTCTTC.

This chain links TRBV14 with TRBJ2-7, with a tentative D call TRBD2 (5 bases). Germline V gene data show CDR1 as SGHDN and CDR2 as FVKESK. The V and J ends lost 4 bases and 12 bases respectively, with 16 bases between them. The CDR3 runs 12 residues. In DNA, the CDR3 is TGTGCCAGCAGCCCCGCCGGGGAGCGGCGGTACTTC. Its protein is CASSPAGERRYF.

This clone was detected once. The chain links TRBV30 to TRBJ1-4; possibly TRBD1 for D (5 bases). V lost 3 bases and J 3 bases, leaving 8 bases between the germline ends. CDR3 length: 13 residues. In germline, CDR1 is GTSNPN, CDR2 SVGIG (reference sequence). The chain's CDR3 is CAWREGPNEKLFF. CDR3 nucleotides: TGTGCCTGGAGGGAGGGACCTAATGAAAAACTGTTTTTT. Variable domain in full (rest from reference TRBV30 and TRBJ1-4): SQTIHQWPATLVQPVGSPLSLECTVEGTSNPNLYWYRQAAGRGLQLLFYSVGIGQISSEVPQNLSASRPQDRQFILSSKKLLLSDSGFYLCAWREGPNEKLFFGSGTQLSVL.

This chain connects TRBV11-2 to TRBJ2-1, with D possibly matching TRBD1 (6 bases). Trimming shortened V by 5 bases and J by 8 bases, and 19 bases separated the two germline ends. This CDR3 comprises 15 residues. Germline CDR1 is SGHAT and CDR2 is FQNNGV. CDR3 in DNA: TGTGCCAGCAGCCCTCGGTTTGGGGGCAGGGATGAGCAGTTCTTC. This codes for CASSPRFGGRDEQFF.

The rearrangement links TRBV21-1 to TRBJ1-2; TRBD1 is the table's D call and was not checked against the DNA. TRBV21-1 is a pseudogene locus. This CDR3 is built from 16 residues. CDR3 in amino acids: CASSKKDRGRIYGYTF. DNA of the CDR3: TGTGCCAGCAGCAAAAAGGACAGGGGGAGAATATACGGCTACACCTTC.

A word on this clone: At one boundary the junction diverges from the germline segment, which might be a read error. This chain links TRBV9 with TRBJ2-7; maybe TRBD1 (6 bases). The CDR3 covers 13 residues. CDR1 is SGDLS and CDR2 is YYNGEE in the germline V gene. CDR3 protein: CASGVFGQSEQYF. The CDR3 region has the DNA TGTGCCAGCGGCGTATTTGGACAGTCCGAGCAGTACTTC.

The chain is built from TRBV5-5 and TRBJ1-1, with 8 bases aligning to TRBD1. J was trimmed by 5 bases and V by 4 bases; bases with no gene match: 4. The CDR3 spans 13 residues. The germline V gene encodes CDR1 SGHKS and CDR2 YYEKEE (reference sequence). The DNA for the CDR3 is TGTGCCAGCAGCCGACAGGGGATGACTGAAGCTTTCTTT. Encoded protein: CASSRQGMTEAFF.

V usage is TRBV30 and J usage is TRBJ1-2; TRBD1 might be the D (5 bases). Germline CDR1 reads GTSNPN; CDR2 reads SVGIG (reference sequence). The length of the CDR3 is 12 residues. V was shortened by 4 bases and J by 13 bases, with 19 bases between the two germline ends. This chain's CDR3 is CAWTSGGAVGTF. CDR3 nucleotide sequence: TGTGCCTGGACCTCAGGTGGGGCAGTCGGCACCTTC.

The chain recombines TRBV4-1 with TRBJ1-3; a weak D match, TRBD1 (5 bases). Trimming pared 1 base from V and 2 bases from J, leaving 18 bases between. Germline V gene sequence: CDR1 MGHRA, CDR2 YSYEKL. The CDR3 sequence is 18 residues long. CDR3 loop: CASSQAWRGNLPGNTIYF. Written as DNA, the CDR3 is TGCGCCAGCAGCCAAGCGTGGCGGGGGAATCTCCCTGGAAACACCATATATTTT.

The chain couples TRBV5-1 to TRBJ1-1, with D possibly matching TRBD1 (6 bases). V was trimmed by 0 bases and J by 5 bases, leaving 14 bases between them. Germline V gene data show CDR1 as SGHRS and CDR2 as YFSETQ. The CDR3 is 15 residues long. CDR3 protein: CASSLAGGQETEAFF. The CDR3, as DNA: TGCGCCAGCAGCTTGGCCGGGGGGCAAGAAACTGAAGCTTTCTTT.

V is TRBV28 and J is TRBJ2-7, with 10 positions matching TRBD1. Trimming removed 5 bases from V and 3 bases from J; junction bases left unmatched: 7. The CDR3 has 15 residues. From germline, CDR1 is MDHEN and CDR2 SYDVKM. CDR3 in DNA: TGTGCCAGCAGTGCTCCGGGACAGGGGTTCTACGAGCAGTACTTC. Protein product: CASSAPGQGFYEQYF.

The chain uses TRBV11-3 and TRBJ2-3, with no clear D. The germline CDR1 and CDR2 sequences are SGHNT and YENEEA. Deletions cut 5 bases from V and 1 base from J, with 7 bases between. This CDR3 region has 13 residues. CDR3 sequence reads: CASSVTGTDTQYF. CDR3 nucleotide sequence: TGTGCCAGCAGCGTTACTGGCACAGATACGCAGTATTTT.

Here the CDR3 reads CAISSQGNEQFF. CDR3 DNA sequence: TGTGCCATCAGTTCACAGGGGAATGAGCAGTTCTTC. The rearrangement joins TRBV10-3 to TRBJ2-1, with TRBD1 matching 7 bases. This CDR3 comprises 12 residues. V trimming: 5 bases; J trimming: 7 bases; junction bases outside the gene matches: 2. Germline CDR1 reads ENHRY; CDR2 reads SYGVKD.

The chain couples TRBV5-1 to TRBJ2-7, with D perhaps TRBD2 (5 bases). This CDR3 is 11 amino acids long. Trimming removed 1 base from V and 7 bases from J, with 6 bases in between. CDR1 and CDR2 from the germline V gene are SGHRS and YFSETQ. This chain's CDR3 is CASSLPGEQYF. DNA for the CDR3: TGCGCCAGCAGCTTGCCGGGAGAGCAGTACTTC.

The J gene is TRBJ1-2, the V gene TRBV25-1, with D perhaps matching TRBD1 (6 bases). V was pared by 1 base and J by 7 bases, with 16 bases between. Germline V gene data show CDR1 as MGHDK and CDR2 as SYGVNS. This CDR3 has 15 residues. The CDR3 spells CASSELSGADGGYTF. CDR3 bases: TGTGCCAGCAGTGAATTGTCAGGGGCGGACGGTGGCTACACCTTC.